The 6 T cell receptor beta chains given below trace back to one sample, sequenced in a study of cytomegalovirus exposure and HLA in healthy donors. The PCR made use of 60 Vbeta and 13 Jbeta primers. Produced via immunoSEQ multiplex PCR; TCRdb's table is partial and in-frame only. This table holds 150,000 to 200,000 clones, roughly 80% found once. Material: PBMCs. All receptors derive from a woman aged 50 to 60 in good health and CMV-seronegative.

The CDR3 spells CASSRTGQNIQYF. The CDR3 nucleotides are TGTGCCAGCAGCCGGACAGGGCAGAACATTCAGTACTTC. The chain uses TRBV7-2 and TRBJ2-4, with 8 bases identical to TRBD1. There are 13 residues in the CDR3. V dropped 5 bases and J dropped 7; count of bases not matched to a gene: 4. Per germline, CDR1 SGHTA and CDR2 FQGNSA.

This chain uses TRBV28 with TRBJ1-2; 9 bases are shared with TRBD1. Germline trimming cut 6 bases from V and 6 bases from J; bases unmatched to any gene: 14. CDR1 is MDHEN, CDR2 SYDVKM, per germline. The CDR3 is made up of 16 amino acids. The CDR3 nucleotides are TGTGCCAGCAGCCAAGAAAAACCCGGGACAGGGAATGGCTACACCTTC. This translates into CASSQEKPGTGNGYTF.

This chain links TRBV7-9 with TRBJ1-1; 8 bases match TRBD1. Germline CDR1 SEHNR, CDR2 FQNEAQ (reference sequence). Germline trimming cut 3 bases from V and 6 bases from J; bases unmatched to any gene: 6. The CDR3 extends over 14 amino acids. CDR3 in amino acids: CASSFHQGASEAFF. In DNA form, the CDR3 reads TGTGCCAGCAGCTTCCACCAGGGGGCTTCTGAAGCTTTCTTT.

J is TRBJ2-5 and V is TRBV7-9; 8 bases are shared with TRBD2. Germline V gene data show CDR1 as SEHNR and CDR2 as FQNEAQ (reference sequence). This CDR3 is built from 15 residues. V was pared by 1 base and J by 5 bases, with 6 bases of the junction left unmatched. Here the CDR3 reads CASSLGGTRGETQYF. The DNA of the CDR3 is TGTGCCAGCAGCTTAGGCGGGACTAGGGGGGAGACCCAGTACTTC.

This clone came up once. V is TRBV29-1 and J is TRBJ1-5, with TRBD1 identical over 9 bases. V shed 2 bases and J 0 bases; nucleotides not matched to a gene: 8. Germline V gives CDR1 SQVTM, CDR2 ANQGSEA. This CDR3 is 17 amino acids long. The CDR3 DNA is TGCAGCGTTGAACAACCCGGGACAGGGAATAGCAATCAGCCCCAGCATTTT. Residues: CSVEQPGTGNSNQPQHF.

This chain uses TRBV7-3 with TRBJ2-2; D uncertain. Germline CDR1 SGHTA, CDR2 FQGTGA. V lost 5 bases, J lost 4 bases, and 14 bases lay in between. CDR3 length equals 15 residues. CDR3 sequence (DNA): TGTGCCAGCAGCCCCTCCCCCGGGTCCACCGGGGAGCTGTTTTTT. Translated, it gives CASSPSPGSTGELFF.